This entry features one T cell receptor beta chain sequence. The antigen is not known. The data derive from a study of T-cell reconstitution after alpha-beta-depleted transplantation in children. Study observations and caveats: Counts and diversity of T cells one year after transplant came mostly from newly produced T cells. After transplant, high TCRbeta diversity at day 60 in some patients arose from surviving recipient T cells and thymic progenitors. After transplant, at about two months, alpha-beta T cells were reportedly derived from several hundred expanded graft clones.

Trimming left V 0 bases short and J 6 bases short, with 10 bases between. Germline V gene data show CDR1 as SGHRS and CDR2 as YFSETQ. This CDR3 region has 13 residues. The TCRbeta library was prepared with unique molecular identifiers. TCRdb reanalysed the PCR reads using MiXCR and keeps one entry per CDR3 protein. Of hundreds of thousands of distinct CDR3 sequences listed, 20% to 30% were seen once; the top ten hold about 5%. The starting material was PBMCs, mostly from graft donor cells, obtained 360 days after TCRalphabeta/CD19-depleted stem cell transplant. The receptor was derived from a female patient aged 2-15 years who had a stem cell transplant for congenital amegakaryocytic thrombocytopenia, so the T cells may come from the graft donor. The V and J genes are TRBV5-1 and TRBJ2-7; D perhaps matches TRBD1 (6 bases). CDR3 coding DNA: TGCGCCAGCAGCTTGGAACAGGGCAGCGAGCAGTACTTC. This encodes CASSLEQGSEQYF.